This T cell receptor beta chain was sequenced for a study of T cell changes during pregnancy in multiple sclerosis. Sequencing was performed with immunoSEQ multiplex PCR; in TCRdb, only in-frame clones are kept and a portion is missing. The sample includes approximately 100,000 clones, approximately 92% of them seen just once. V shed 4 bases and J shed 0 bases, with 13 bases lying between them. Germline-derived CDR1 and CDR2 are SEHNR and FQNEAQ (reference sequence). There are 15 residues in the CDR3. The sequencing used peripheral blood, collected in the second trimester of pregnancy. This chain connects TRBV7-9 to TRBJ2-7, with a weak D call TRBD2 (6 bases). The receptor was derived from a female donor with multiple sclerosis, enrolled in a pregnancy study. The CDR3 here is CASSSRTINSYEQYF. The CDR3 DNA is TGTGCCAGCAGCTCGCGGACTATCAACTCCTACGAGCAGTACTTC.